The entry below gives a single T cell receptor beta chain sequence along with its context. Its matching antigen is unknown. This sample is drawn from a study of T cell repertoires in cytomegalovirus infection. Study-wide context: CMV epitopes, recently identified HLA-C-restricted and well-studied HLA-B-restricted, were used. Public signatures in TCR beta pointed to CMV infection and matching HLA type.

Study-level results: Predominance within the ex vivo response was attributable to HLA-C-restricted CMV-specific TCR beta clonotypes. Cumulative frequency of public TCR beta families picked out carriers of CMV plus the relevant HLA.

From the reads, TCRdb called clonotypes with MiXCR, one entry per CDR3 protein. The table includes approximately 76,000 distinct CDR3 sequences, roughly a quarter detected once. The CDR3 runs 15 residues. V lost 5 bases to trimming and J lost 3 bases, with 16 bases between them. CDR1 MDHEN and CDR2 SYDVKM come from the germline V gene. This TCR derives from a human donor in good health (CMV status not recorded). Some clones in this sample may be carry-over from other donors' samples. The chain carries TRBV28 and TRBJ2-5; D is uncertain. Sequencing was performed on CD8+ T cells from cultured PBMCs, taken from culture after CMV antigen stimulation. CDR3: CASSRSDGLEETQYF. Written as DNA, the CDR3 is TGTGCCAGCAGTCGGAGCGACGGCTTGGAAGAGACCCAGTACTTC.